This TCR beta chain appears in the sequencing data of a study of T cell clonotyping in hematopoietic cell transplantation. In regard to this clone: Its antigen is undetermined.

The CDR3 runs to 13 residues. Trimming left V 6 bases short and J 11 bases short, with 19 bases between. The germline V gene has CDR1 MNHEY and CDR2 SVGAGI. TCRdb's table, derived via immunoSEQ multiplex PCR, lists solely in-frame clones and lacks some. The sample consists of around 6,000 clones, roughly 70% of them appearing once. Study-level results: CD4 and CD8 repertoire contributions could not be separated without sorting.

The chain employs TRBV6-5 and TRBJ1-1, with a tentative D call TRBD1 (6 bases). The receptor comes from a male patient aged 50 to 59 who had an allogeneic stem cell transplant from an unrelated donor, so the T cells may come from the graft donor. Some clones in this sample may be carry-over from other donors' samples. The sequencing used PBMCs, collected 180 days after allogeneic stem cell transplant. CDR3 protein: CASSQTGRDLAFF. The DNA for the CDR3 is TGTGCCAGCAGCCAGACAGGACGGGATCTGGCTTTCTTT.